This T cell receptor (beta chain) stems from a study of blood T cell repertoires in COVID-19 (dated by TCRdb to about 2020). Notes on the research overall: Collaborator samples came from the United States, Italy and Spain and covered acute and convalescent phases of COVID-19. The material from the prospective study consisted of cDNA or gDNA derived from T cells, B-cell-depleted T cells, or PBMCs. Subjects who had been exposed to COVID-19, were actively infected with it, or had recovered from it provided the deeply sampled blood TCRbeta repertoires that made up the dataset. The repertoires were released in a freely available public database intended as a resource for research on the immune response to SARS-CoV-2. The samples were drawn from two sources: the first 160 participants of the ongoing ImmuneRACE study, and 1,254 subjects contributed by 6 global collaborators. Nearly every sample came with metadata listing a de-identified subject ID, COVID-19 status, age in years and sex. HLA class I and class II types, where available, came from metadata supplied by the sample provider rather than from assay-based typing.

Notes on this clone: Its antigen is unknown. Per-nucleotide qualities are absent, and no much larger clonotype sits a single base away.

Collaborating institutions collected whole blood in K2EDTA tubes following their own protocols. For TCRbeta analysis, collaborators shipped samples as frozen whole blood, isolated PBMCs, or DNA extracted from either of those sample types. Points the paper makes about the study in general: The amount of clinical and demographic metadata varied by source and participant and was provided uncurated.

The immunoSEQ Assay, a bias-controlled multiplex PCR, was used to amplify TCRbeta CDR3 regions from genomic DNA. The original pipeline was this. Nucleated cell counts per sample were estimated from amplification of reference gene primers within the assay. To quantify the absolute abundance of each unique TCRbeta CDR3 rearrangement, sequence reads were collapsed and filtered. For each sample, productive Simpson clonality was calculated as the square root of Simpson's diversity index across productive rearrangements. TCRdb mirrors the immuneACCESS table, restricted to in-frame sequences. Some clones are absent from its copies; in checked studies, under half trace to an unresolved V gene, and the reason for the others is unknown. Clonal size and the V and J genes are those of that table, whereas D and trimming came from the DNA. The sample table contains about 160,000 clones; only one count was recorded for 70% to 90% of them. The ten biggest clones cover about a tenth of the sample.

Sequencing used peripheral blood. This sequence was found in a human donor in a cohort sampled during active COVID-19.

At the DNA level, the sequence is TGCGCCAGCTGCGGGGGGCTAAACACCGGGGAGCTGTTTTTT. Its amino acids are CASCGGLNTGELFF. The sequence joins TRBV10-2 to TRBJ2-2, with 8 junctional bases fitting TRBD2. Per the germline V gene, WSHSY is the CDR1 and SAAADI is the CDR2. V trim: 8 bases; J trim: 2 bases; unmatched bases: 4. The CDR3 spans 14 residues, from the cysteine through the phenylalanine. Only the CDR3 region is kept as DNA, spanning 42 bases read in frame from base 1.